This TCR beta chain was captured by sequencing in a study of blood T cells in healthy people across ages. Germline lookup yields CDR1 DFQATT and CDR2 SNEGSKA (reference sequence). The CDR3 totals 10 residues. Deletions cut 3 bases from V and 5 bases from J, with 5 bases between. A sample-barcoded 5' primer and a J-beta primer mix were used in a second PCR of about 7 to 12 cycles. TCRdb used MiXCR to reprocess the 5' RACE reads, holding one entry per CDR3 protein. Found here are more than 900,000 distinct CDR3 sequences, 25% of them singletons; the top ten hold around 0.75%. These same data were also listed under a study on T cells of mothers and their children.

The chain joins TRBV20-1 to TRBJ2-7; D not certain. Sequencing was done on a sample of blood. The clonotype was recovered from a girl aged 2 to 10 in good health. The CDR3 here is CSASRDEQYF. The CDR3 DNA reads TGCAGTGCTAGTAGGGACGAGCAGTACTTC.